This T cell receptor beta chain was sequenced in a study of blood T cell repertoires in COVID-19. Germline values: CDR1 SEHNR, CDR2 FQNEAQ (reference sequence). Trimming pared 3 bases from V and 1 base from J, leaving 15 bases between. This CDR3 has 17 residues. Using immunoSEQ multiplex PCR, the repertoire was profiled, and TCRdb retains in-frame clones only, with some absent. The table has about 330,000 clones, more than 70% seen once; the top ten hold 0.95% to 1.5%. The sequence came from a woman aged 45-65 years with acute or convalescent COVID-19. Sequencing was carried out using peripheral blood. The V call is TRBV7-9, the J call TRBJ2-2; tentatively, D is TRBD2 (5 bases). DNA for the CDR3: TGTGCCAGCAGCTTTGGGAGCGCCGCGGAGAACACCGGGGAGCTGTTTTTT. Its protein is CASSFGSAAENTGELFF.